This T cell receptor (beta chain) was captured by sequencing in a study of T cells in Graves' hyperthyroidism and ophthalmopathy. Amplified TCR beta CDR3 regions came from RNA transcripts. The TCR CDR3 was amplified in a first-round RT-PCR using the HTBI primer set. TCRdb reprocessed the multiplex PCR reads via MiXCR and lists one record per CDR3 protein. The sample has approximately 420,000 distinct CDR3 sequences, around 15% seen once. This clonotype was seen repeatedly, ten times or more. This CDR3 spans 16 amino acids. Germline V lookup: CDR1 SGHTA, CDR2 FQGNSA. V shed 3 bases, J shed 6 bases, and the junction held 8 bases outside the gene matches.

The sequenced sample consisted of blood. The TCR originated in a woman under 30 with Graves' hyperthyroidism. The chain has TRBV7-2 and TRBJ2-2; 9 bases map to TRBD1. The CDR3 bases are TGTGCCAGCAGCTTCCCCCGGGACAGGGTATCCGGGGAGCTGTTTTTT. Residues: CASSFPRDRVSGELFF.